The 23 T cell receptor beta chains presented below share a single source sample, sequenced in a study of T cell responses to AZD1222 COVID-19 vaccine. Using immunoSEQ multiplex PCR, the repertoire was profiled, and TCRdb retains in-frame clones only, with some absent. The table records about 110,000 clones, about nine tenths of them present only once. The material was peripheral blood, obtained 28 days after the second AZD1222 dose. The receptor set was obtained from an adult who received the AZD1222 COVID-19 vaccine.

The rearrangement uses TRBV10-3 and TRBJ2-3; 14 bases fit TRBD2. Germline V lookup: CDR1 ENHRY, CDR2 SYGVKD. V shed 6 bases, J shed 5 bases, and the junction held 13 bases outside the gene matches. This CDR3 is built from 18 residues. In DNA, the CDR3 is TGTGCCATCAGGAATAGACTAGCGGGAGGGCCGGGCTTAGATACGCAGTATTTT. Its translation is CAIRNRLAGGPGLDTQYF.

The CDR3 here is CASSALGQETQYF. Here the CDR3 DNA reads TGTGCCAGCAGCGCCTTGGGACAAGAGACCCAGTACTTC. The chain employs TRBV14 and TRBJ2-5, with no clear D. Trimming cost V 5 bases and J 2 bases, with 9 bases left between them. CDR1 is SGHDN and CDR2 is FVKESK in the germline V gene. This CDR3 region has 13 residues.

The chain recombines TRBV24-1 with TRBJ2-1; 14 nucleotides agree with TRBD2. The germline gives CDR1 KGHDR, CDR2 SFDVKD. There are 16 residues in the CDR3. Trimming at V came to 1 base and at J to 10 bases, leaving 5 bases not matched to a gene. CDR3 sequence (DNA): TGTGCCACCAGTGATTTCGGGACTAGCGGGGGCATCGAGCAGTTCTTC. This translates into CATSDFGTSGGIEQFF.

The chain is built from TRBV7-9 and TRBJ1-2; the match to TRBD1 covers 7 bases. CDR1 SEHNR and CDR2 FQNEAQ come from the germline V gene (reference sequence). The length of the CDR3 is 16 residues. The V and J ends lost 0 bases and 6 bases, in that order; junction bases with no gene match: 10. CDR3 nucleotide sequence: TGTGCCAGCAGCTTAGCGGGCGACAGGGTGAGGGATGGCTACACCTTC. Its translation: CASSLAGDRVRDGYTF. The full variable domain, rest sourced from reference TRBV7-9 and TRBJ1-2, is DTGVSQNPRHKITKRGQNVTFRCDPISEHNRLYWYRQTLGQGPEFLTYFQNEAQLEKSRLLSDRFSAERPKGSFSTLEIQRTEQGDSAMYLCASSLAGDRVRDGYTFGSGTRLTVV.

This chain uses TRBV4-1 with TRBJ2-7, with 9 bases lining up with TRBD1. V dropped 1 base and J dropped 5; count of bases not matched to a gene: 9. Germline values: CDR1 MGHRA, CDR2 YSYEKL. There are 16 residues in the CDR3. The CDR3 DNA sequence: TGCGCCAGCAGCCAAGGATACGGGACAGGGTACCACGAGCAGTACTTC. Protein sequence: CASSQGYGTGYHEQYF.

The gene calls are TRBV7-2 and TRBJ2-1; 7 bases are a match to TRBD2. Germline V lookup: CDR1 SGHTA, CDR2 FQGNSA. CDR3 size: 16 residues. V gave up 5 bases and J gave up 5 bases; unmatched junction bases: 12. CDR3 region: CASSLRAGVLNNEQFF. CDR3 DNA: TGTGCCAGCAGCCTGAGGGCGGGAGTATTAAACAATGAGCAGTTCTTC.

The J gene is TRBJ1-6, the V gene TRBV10-3; possibly TRBD1 for D (5 bases). The CDR3 has 13 amino acids. V was shortened by 7 bases and J by 6 bases, with 10 bases between the two germline ends. Germline V gene sequence: CDR1 ENHRY, CDR2 SYGVKD. The CDR3 DNA is TGTGCCATCACCCAGGGCTTTAATTCACCCCTCCACTTT. Translation: CAITQGFNSPLHF.

CDR3 residues: CASSRKGTGVQETQYF. CDR3 sequence (DNA): TGTGCCAGCAGTCGGAAGGGGACAGGGGTGCAGGAGACCCAGTACTTC. V usage is TRBV5-4 and J usage is TRBJ2-5, with 10 bases that match TRBD1. Germline trimming cut 5 bases from V and 5 bases from J; bases unmatched to any gene: 12. Germline V gene sequence: CDR1 SGHNT, CDR2 YYREEE (reference sequence). The CDR3 runs 16 residues.

V is TRBV10-3 and J is TRBJ2-7; 8 bases align to TRBD2. Per germline, CDR1 ENHRY and CDR2 SYGVKD. The CDR3 length is 13 residues. The junction had 8 bases not matched to a gene; V was cut back by 7 bases and J by 6 bases. The CDR3 DNA reads TGTGCCATCACTAACGGGGGGGGCCGCGAGCAGTACTTC. Residues: CAITNGGGREQYF.

Here the CDR3 reads CASSLTGQSGPNTIYF. The CDR3 region has the DNA TGTGCCAGCAGCTTGACGGGGCAGTCTGGTCCAAACACCATATATTTT. This chain links TRBV5-5 with TRBJ1-3; D may be TRBD1 (5 bases). The V end lost 1 base, the J end lost 6 bases, and 17 bases lay between the germline ends. The germline gives CDR1 SGHKS, CDR2 YYEKEE (reference sequence). There are 16 residues in the CDR3.

The V and J genes are TRBV5-1 and TRBJ1-2; 7 nucleotides align to TRBD1. CDR1 is SGHRS and CDR2 is YFSETQ in the germline V gene. V lost 4 bases and J lost 6; bases outside the gene matches: 6. CDR3 length: 13 amino acids. CDR3 DNA: TGCGCCAGCAGCCCGTCAGGGGGGAATGGCTACACCTTC. This encodes CASSPSGGNGYTF.

The chain has TRBV5-1 and TRBJ1-1, with D perhaps TRBD1 (6 bases). V dropped 0 bases and J dropped 9 bases, with 12 bases sitting between them. The CDR3 runs to 13 residues. Germline V lookup: CDR1 SGHRS, CDR2 YFSETQ. The CDR3 is CASSLEPGEQAFF. For the CDR3, the DNA is TGCGCCAGCAGCTTGGAACCAGGGGAGCAAGCTTTCTTT.

This clone occurred once. The chain is built from TRBV11-2 and TRBJ2-7, with unresolved D. This CDR3 contains 13 residues. The germline V gene has CDR1 SGHAT and CDR2 FQNNGV. The V gene lost 5 bases and the J gene lost 6 bases, with 14 bases spanning the gap. DNA for the CDR3: TGTGCCAGCAGCGCCCAACTCGAGACCGAGCAGTACTTC. This sequence encodes CASSAQLETEQYF.

This chain uses TRBV5-8 with TRBJ1-1; D unresolved. Trimming left V 2 bases short and J 6 bases short, with 5 bases between. The germline V gene has CDR1 SGHTS and CDR2 YDEGEE. The CDR3 totals 11 residues. Here the CDR3 DNA reads TGTGCCAGCAGCTTTTACGCTGAAGCTTTCTTT. It codes for CASSFYAEAFF. Combining the CDR3 with reference TRBV5-8 and TRBJ1-1 gives the whole variable domain EAGVTQSPTHLIKTRGQQATLRCSPISGHTSVYWYQQALGLGLQFLLWYDEGEERNRGNFPPRFSGRQFPNYSSELNVNALELEDSALYLCASSFYAEAFFGQGTRLTVV.

V and J are TRBV7-9 and TRBJ2-5; D may be TRBD1 (5 bases). Looked up from germline, CDR1 is SEHNR and CDR2 is FQNEAQ (reference sequence). The V end lost 4 bases, the J end lost 0 bases, and 21 bases lay between the germline ends. The CDR3 has 18 residues. CDR3 nucleotides: TGTGCCAGCAGCTCCGATAAACCTTTGACAGAAAACCAAGAGACCCAGTACTTC. Translation: CASSSDKPLTENQETQYF.

The gene calls are TRBV7-2 and TRBJ2-1; D might be TRBD2 (5 bases). CDR1 and CDR2 (germline): SGHTA, FQGNSA. The V gene lost 5 bases and the J gene lost 15 bases, with 14 bases spanning the gap. The CDR3 runs to 11 residues. CDR3 protein: CASSLPPEGFF. The CDR3 region has the DNA TGTGCCAGCAGCCTCCCTCCAGAGGGGTTCTTC.

The J gene is TRBJ1-2, the V gene TRBV6-6; 8 nucleotides align to TRBD1. Germline CDR1 reads MNHNY; CDR2 reads SVGAGI (reference sequence). CDR3 length: 13 amino acids. The junction had 12 bases not matched to a gene; V was cut back by 5 bases and J by 13 bases. CDR3 in DNA: TGTGCCAGCAGTCCCCCCCCAGGGGGCTTATGCACCTTC. Protein sequence: CASSPPPGGLCTF.

The chain has TRBV27 and TRBJ1-6; D perhaps matches TRBD1 (6 bases). Per germline, CDR1 MNHEY and CDR2 SMNVEV (reference sequence). This CDR3 is 21 amino acids long. Trimming removed 5 bases at V and 1 base at J, with 27 bases between. DNA of the CDR3: TGTGCCAGCAGTCTAGGGGTCGGCAGGGGTGGAACCGGGTCCTATAATTCACCCCTCCACTTT. This sequence encodes CASSLGVGRGGTGSYNSPLHF.

The chain is built from TRBV27 and TRBJ2-7, with D uncertain. The germline V and J ends were trimmed by 4 bases and 0 bases, with 7 bases remaining between them. Germline V gene sequence: CDR1 MNHEY, CDR2 SMNVEV (reference sequence). The CDR3 spans 13 residues. CDR3: CASSWKGSYEQYF. The DNA for the CDR3 is TGTGCCAGCAGTTGGAAGGGCTCCTACGAGCAGTACTTC.

V is TRBV4-1 and J is TRBJ2-3; D uncertain. The V gene lost 0 bases and the J gene lost 4 bases, with 8 bases spanning the gap. The CDR3 runs to 14 residues. Germline loops: CDR1 MGHRA, CDR2 YSYEKL. The CDR3: CASSQDPRPDTQYF. The DNA for the CDR3 is TGCGCCAGCAGCCAAGATCCCCGCCCAGATACGCAGTATTTT.

V usage is TRBV11-3 and J usage is TRBJ2-1; 7 bases are shared with TRBD2. The germline CDR1 and CDR2 sequences are SGHNT and YENEEA. This CDR3 has 14 amino acids. The V segment lost 5 bases and the J segment 6 bases; nucleotides outside the gene matches: 7. CDR3 coding DNA: TGTGCCAGCAGCCTACGAGCGGGAACCAATGAGCAGTTCTTC. It codes for CASSLRAGTNEQFF.

The V gene is TRBV19, the J gene TRBJ2-3; TRBD1 is a possible D gene (6 bases). Germline V gene lookup returns CDR1 LNHDA and CDR2 SQIVND (reference sequence). CDR3 size: 13 residues. With 6 bases removed from V and 5 bases from J, the gap between germline ends came to 12 bases. The CDR3 DNA reads TGTGCCAGTAGGCGAGGGGGTGGAGATACGCAGTATTTT. Translated, it gives CASRRGGGDTQYF.

This chain joins TRBV6-6 and TRBJ1-2; perhaps TRBD1 as D (6 bases). This CDR3 is 15 amino acids long. Deletions cut 0 bases from V and 5 bases from J, with 13 bases between. Germline values: CDR1 MNHNY, CDR2 SVGAGI (reference sequence). CDR3: CASSYSWTASYGYTF. As DNA, the CDR3 is TGTGCCAGCAGTTACTCATGGACAGCGTCTTATGGCTACACCTTC.